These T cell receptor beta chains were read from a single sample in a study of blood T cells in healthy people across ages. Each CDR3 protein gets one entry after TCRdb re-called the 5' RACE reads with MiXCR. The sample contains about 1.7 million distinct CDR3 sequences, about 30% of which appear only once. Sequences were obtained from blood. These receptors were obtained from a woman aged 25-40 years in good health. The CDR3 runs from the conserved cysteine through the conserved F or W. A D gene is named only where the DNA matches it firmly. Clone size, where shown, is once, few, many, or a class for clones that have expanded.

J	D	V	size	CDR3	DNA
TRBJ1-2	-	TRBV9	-	CASSPPWVDYGYTF	TGTGCCAGCAGCCCACCCTGGGTGGACTATGGCTACACCTTC
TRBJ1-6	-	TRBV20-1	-	CSARTGAKDSPLHF	TGCAGTGCCAGAACCGGGGCTAAGGATTCACCCCTCCACTTT
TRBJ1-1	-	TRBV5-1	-	CASRWSGETEAFF	TGCGCCAGCAGGTGGTCAGGGGAGACTGAAGCTTTCTTT
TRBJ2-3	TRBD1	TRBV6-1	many	CASSEGQGADTQYF	TGTGCCAGCAGTGAAGGACAGGGGGCAGATACGCAGTATTTT
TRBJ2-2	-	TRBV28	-	CASEGLLGELFF	TGTGCCAGCGAGGGACTCCTCGGGGAGCTGTTTTTT
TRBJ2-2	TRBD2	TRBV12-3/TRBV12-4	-	CASSPGGRTGERFF	TGTGCCAGCAGTCCCGGGGGGAGGACCGGGGAGCGGTTTTTT
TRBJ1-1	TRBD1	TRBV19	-	CASSDRAQNTEAFF	TGTGCCAGTAGTGACAGGGCCCAGAACACTGAAGCTTTCTTT
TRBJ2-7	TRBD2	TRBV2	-	CASSAIASGGQETQDF	TGTGCCAGCAGTGCTATTGCTAGCGGGGGTCAAGAGACCCAGGACTTC
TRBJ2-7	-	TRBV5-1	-	CASSLDVRRLYEQYF	TGCGCCAGCAGCTTGGATGTGAGGAGACTCTACGAGCAGTACTTC
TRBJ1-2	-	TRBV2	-	CATSRLSDRNYGYTF	TGTGCCACCTCACGCCTTTCAGACAGGAACTATGGCTACACCTTC
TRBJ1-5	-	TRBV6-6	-	CVSSYLASVDQPQHF	TGTGTCAGCAGTTACCTGGCCAGCGTAGATCAGCCCCAGCATTTT
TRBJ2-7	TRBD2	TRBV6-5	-	CASRKSGGSYEQYF	TGTGCCAGCAGAAAGTCGGGAGGCTCCTACGAGCAGTACTTC
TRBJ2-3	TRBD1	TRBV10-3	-	CAISESQGQGGTDTQYF	TGTGCCATCAGTGAGTCGCAAGGACAGGGGGGGACAGATACGCAGTATTTT
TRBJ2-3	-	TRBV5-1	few	CASTFVTDTQYF	TGCGCCAGCACGTTCGTCACAGATACGCAGTATTTT
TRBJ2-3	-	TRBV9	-	CASSVGTATTWATQYF	TGTGCCAGCAGCGTAGGGACCGCAACGACCTGGGCTACGCAGTATTTT
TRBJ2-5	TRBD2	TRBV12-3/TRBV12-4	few	CASALAGETQYF	TGTGCCAGCGCTCTAGCGGGAGAGACCCAGTACTTC
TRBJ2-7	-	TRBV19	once	CASSFTSDYEQYF	TGTGCCAGTAGTTTCACGAGTGACTACGAGCAGTACTTC
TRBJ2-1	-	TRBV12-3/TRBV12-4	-	CASSFLGEAEQFF	TGTGCCAGCAGTTTTCTGGGGGAGGCTGAGCAGTTCTTC
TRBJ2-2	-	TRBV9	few	CASSVAYSHSNTGELFF	TGTGCCAGCAGCGTAGCGTACTCCCATTCGAACACCGGGGAGCTGTTTTTT
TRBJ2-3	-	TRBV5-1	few	CASSEGSRPTDTQYF	TGCGCCAGCTCGGAGGGGTCCCGCCCCACAGATACGCAGTATTTT
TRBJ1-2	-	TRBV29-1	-	CSVESASYGYTF	TGCAGCGTTGAATCAGCCTCCTATGGCTACACCTTC
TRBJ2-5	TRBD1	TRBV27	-	CATSTGGQETQYF	TGTGCCACCTCAACAGGGGGACAAGAGACCCAGTACTTC
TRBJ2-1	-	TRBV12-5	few	CASGLRDPPDEQFF	TGTGCTAGTGGTTTACGGGACCCACCCGATGAGCAGTTCTTC
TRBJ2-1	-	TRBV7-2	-	CAGSPPGRYNEQFF	TGTGCCGGCAGCCCCCCGGGGCGGTACAATGAGCAGTTCTTC
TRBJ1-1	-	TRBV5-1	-	CASSSRPDRLNTEAFF	TGCGCCAGCAGCTCCCGGCCGGACAGATTGAACACTGAAGCTTTCTTT
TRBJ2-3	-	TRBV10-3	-	CAIMGGTDTQYF	TGTGCCATCATGGGGGGCACAGATACGCAGTATTTT
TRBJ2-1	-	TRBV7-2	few	CASRQSPGAQRIEQFF	TGTGCCAGCAGGCAATCCCCTGGGGCGCAAAGGATTGAGCAGTTCTTC
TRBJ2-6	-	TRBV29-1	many	CSASSAGANVLTF	TGCAGCGCCTCTTCCGCTGGGGCCAACGTCCTGACTTTC
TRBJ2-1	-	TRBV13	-	CASSPSRPRDEQFF	TGTGCCAGCAGCCCTAGCCGACCCCGAGATGAGCAGTTCTTC
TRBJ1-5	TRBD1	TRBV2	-	CASSGQGMSNQPQHF	TGTGCCAGCAGTGGACAGGGTATGAGCAATCAGCCCCAGCATTTT
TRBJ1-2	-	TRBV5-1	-	CASSLEAGYSGGYTF	TGCGCCAGCAGCTTGGAGGCAGGGTACAGCGGTGGCTACACCTTC
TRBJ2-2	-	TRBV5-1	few	CASSLGSANTGELFF	TGCGCCAGCAGCTTGGGGTCCGCGAACACCGGGGAGCTGTTTTTT
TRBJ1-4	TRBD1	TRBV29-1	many	CSVSGVGGGGEKLFF	TGCAGCGTCTCCGGGGTTGGAGGGGGCGGTGAAAAACTGTTTTTT
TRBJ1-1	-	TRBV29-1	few	CSVVGGWTEAFF	TGCAGCGTTGTGGGGGGCTGGACTGAAGCTTTCTTT
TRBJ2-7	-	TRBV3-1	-	CASSQKGGSAYEQYF	TGTGCCAGCAGCCAAAAAGGCGGCTCAGCCTACGAGCAGTACTTC
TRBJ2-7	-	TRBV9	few	CASSVAGEASYEQYF	TGTGCCAGCAGCGTAGCTGGCGAGGCGTCCTACGAGCAGTACTTC
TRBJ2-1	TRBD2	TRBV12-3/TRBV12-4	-	CASSEVSGKEGEQFF	TGTGCCAGCAGTGAGGTTAGCGGGAAGGAAGGTGAGCAGTTCTTC
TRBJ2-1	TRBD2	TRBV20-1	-	CSAAVPPGLTYNEQFF	TGCAGTGCTGCAGTTCCCCCGGGACTAACCTACAATGAGCAGTTCTTC
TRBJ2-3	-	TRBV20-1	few	CSVGQGGGPTDTQYF	TGCAGTGTGGGGCAGGGCGGAGGGCCCACAGATACGCAGTATTTT
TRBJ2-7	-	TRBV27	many	CASSSGVLTYEQYF	TGTGCCAGCAGTTCAGGTGTCCTGACCTACGAGCAGTACTTC
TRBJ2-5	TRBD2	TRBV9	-	CASSVGTGGPYNEQYF	TGTGCCAGCAGCGTAGGTACGGGAGGGCCCTACAATGAGCAGTACTTC
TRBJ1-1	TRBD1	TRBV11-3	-	CASSYRGVNTEAFF	TGTGCCAGCAGCTACAGGGGTGTGAACACTGAAGCTTTCTTT
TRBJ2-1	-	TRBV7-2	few	CASSLRVAHWQFF	TGTGCCAGCAGTTTACGGGTTGCGCATTGGCAGTTCTTC
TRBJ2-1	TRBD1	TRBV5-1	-	CASSFGTVTYNEQFF	TGCGCCAGCAGCTTCGGGACAGTAACCTACAATGAGCAGTTCTTC
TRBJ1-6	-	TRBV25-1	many	CASSEYAGGPNSPLHF	TGTGCCAGCAGTGAATACGCAGGTGGTCCCAATTCACCCCTCCACTTT
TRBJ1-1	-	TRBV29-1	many	CSVEWVNTEAFF	TGCAGCGTTGAATGGGTGAACACTGAAGCTTTCTTT
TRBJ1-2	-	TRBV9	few	CASSVDHSPNYGYTF	TGTGCCAGCAGCGTAGATCACAGCCCCAACTATGGCTACACCTTC
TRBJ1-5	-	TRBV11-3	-	CASSLRATNDTRVDQPQHF	TGTGCCAGCAGCTTAAGGGCTACAAACGACACCAGGGTGGATCAGCCCCAGCATTTT
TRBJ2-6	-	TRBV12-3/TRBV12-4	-	CASNTSGANVLTF	TGTGCCAGCAACACCTCAGGGGCCAACGTCCTGACTTTC
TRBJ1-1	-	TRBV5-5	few	CASGLSVNRVSEAFF	TGTGCCAGCGGCTTGTCGGTGAACAGGGTCTCTGAAGCTTTCTTT
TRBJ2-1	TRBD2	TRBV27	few	CASSLVAGGISYNEQFF	TGTGCCAGCAGTTTAGTGGCGGGGGGCATCTCCTACAATGAGCAGTTCTTC
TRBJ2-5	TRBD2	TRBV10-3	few	CAISTPGLAETQYF	TGTGCCATCAGTACACCGGGACTAGCAGAGACCCAGTACTTC
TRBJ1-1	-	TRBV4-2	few	CASSQDLVSGTEAFF	TGTGCCAGCAGCCAAGATTTGGTGAGCGGCACTGAAGCTTTCTTT
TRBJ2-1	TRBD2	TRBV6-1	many	CASTGTSLVNEQFF	TGTGCCAGCACTGGGACTAGCTTGGTCAATGAGCAGTTCTTC
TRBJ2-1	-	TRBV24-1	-	CATSGDNYEQFF	TGTGCCACCAGTGGAGACAATTACGAGCAGTTCTTC
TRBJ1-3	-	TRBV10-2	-	CASRSGSGNTIYF	TGCGCCAGCAGAAGTGGATCTGGAAACACCATATATTTT
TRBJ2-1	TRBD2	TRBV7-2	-	CSSSLAPGTSGSGNEQFF	TGTTCCAGCAGCTTAGCTCCCGGGACTAGCGGGAGTGGGAATGAGCAGTTCTTC
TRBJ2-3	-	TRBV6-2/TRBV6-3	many	CATRTSSTDTQYF	TGTGCCACTAGGACATCTAGCACAGATACGCAGTATTTT
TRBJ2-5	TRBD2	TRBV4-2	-	CASSQGTSGGGKQETQYF	TGTGCCAGCAGCCAAGGGACTAGCGGGGGGGGAAAGCAAGAGACCCAGTACTTC
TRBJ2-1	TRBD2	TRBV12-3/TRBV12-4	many	CASSFLAGAYNEQFF	TGTGCCAGCAGCTTCCTAGCGGGAGCTTACAATGAGCAGTTCTTC